This TCR beta chain appears in the sequencing data of a study of blood T cell repertoires in COVID-19. The assay was immunoSEQ multiplex PCR, and TCRdb's table has in-frame clones only and misses some. Here the sample spans about 120,000 clones, 71% being singletons. The sample comprised peripheral blood. This TCR was recovered from a human donor with acute or convalescent COVID-19. The donor label of this sample is uncertain.

Here the CDR3 DNA reads TGTGCCAGCAGCCCCGGGCCCAGGGCAACTAATGAAAAACTGTTTTTT. Amino acids: CASSPGPRATNEKLFF. This chain connects TRBV11-2 to TRBJ1-4; perhaps TRBD1 as D (5 bases). Trimming pared 5 bases from V and 0 bases from J, leaving 13 bases between. This CDR3 comprises 16 residues. CDR1 and CDR2 (germline): SGHAT, FQNNGV.